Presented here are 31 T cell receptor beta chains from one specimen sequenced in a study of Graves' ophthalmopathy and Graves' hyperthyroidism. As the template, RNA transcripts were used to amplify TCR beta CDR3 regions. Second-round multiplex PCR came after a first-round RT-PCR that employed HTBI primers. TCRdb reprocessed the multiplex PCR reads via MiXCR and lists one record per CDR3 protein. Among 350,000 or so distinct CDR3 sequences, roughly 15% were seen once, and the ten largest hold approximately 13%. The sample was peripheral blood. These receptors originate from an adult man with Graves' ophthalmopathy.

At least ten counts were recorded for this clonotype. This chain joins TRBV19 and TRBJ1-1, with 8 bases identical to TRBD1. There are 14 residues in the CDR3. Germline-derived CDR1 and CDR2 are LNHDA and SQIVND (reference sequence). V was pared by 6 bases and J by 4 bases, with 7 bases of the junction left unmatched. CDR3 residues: CASRKTGDGTEAFF. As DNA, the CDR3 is TGTGCCAGTAGGAAGACAGGGGACGGCACTGAAGCTTTCTTT. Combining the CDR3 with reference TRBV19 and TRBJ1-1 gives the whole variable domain DGGITQSPKYLFRKEGQNVTLSCEQNLNHDAMYWYRQDPGQGLRLIYYSQIVNDFQKGDIAEGYSVSREKKESFPLTVTSAQKNPTAFYLCASRKTGDGTEAFFGQGTRLTVV.

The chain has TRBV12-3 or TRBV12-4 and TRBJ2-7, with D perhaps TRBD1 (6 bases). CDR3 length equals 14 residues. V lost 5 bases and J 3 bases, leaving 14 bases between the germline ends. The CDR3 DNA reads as TGTGCCAGCAGTACAGGGTCCGATAGCTACGAGCAGTACTTC. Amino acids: CASSTGSDSYEQYF.

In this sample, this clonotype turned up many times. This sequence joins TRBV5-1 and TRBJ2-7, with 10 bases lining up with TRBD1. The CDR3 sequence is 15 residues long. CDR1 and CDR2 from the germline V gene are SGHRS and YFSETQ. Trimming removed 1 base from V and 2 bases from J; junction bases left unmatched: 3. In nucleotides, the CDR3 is TGCGCCAGCAGCTTGAGGACAGGGGGACCCTACGAGCAGTACTTC. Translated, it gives CASSLRTGGPYEQYF.

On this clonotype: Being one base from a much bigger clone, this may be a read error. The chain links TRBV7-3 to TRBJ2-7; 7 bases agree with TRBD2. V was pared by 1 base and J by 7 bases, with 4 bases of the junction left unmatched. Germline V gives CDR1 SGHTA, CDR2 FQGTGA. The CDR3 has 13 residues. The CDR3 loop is CASSLRNSGEQYF. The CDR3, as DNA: TGTGCCAGCAGCTTAAGGAATAGCGGGGAGCAGTACTTC.

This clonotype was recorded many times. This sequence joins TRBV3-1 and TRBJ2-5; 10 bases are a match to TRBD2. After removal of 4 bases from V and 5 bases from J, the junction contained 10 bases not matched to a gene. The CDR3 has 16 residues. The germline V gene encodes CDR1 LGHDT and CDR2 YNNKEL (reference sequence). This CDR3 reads CASSLQPSGSGETQYF. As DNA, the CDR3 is TGTGCCAGCAGCCTCCAACCTAGCGGGAGTGGCGAGACCCAGTACTTC.

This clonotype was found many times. In DNA form, the CDR3 reads TGTGCCAGCAGCCGACAGGGCCAAGAGACCCAGTACTTC. Protein: CASSRQGQETQYF. The rearrangement uses TRBV7-3 and TRBJ2-5, with 7 bases aligning to TRBD1. Germline-derived CDR1 and CDR2 are SGHTA and FQGTGA. The V gene end was trimmed by 5 bases and the J gene end by 1 base; junction bases not matched to a gene: 1. The CDR3 is 13 residues long.

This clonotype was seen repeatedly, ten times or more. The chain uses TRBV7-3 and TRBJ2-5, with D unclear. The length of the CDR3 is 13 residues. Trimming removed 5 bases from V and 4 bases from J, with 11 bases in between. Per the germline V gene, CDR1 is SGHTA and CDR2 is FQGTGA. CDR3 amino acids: CASSLIFGETQYF. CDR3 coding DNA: TGTGCCAGCAGCCTTATTTTCGGAGAGACCCAGTACTTC.

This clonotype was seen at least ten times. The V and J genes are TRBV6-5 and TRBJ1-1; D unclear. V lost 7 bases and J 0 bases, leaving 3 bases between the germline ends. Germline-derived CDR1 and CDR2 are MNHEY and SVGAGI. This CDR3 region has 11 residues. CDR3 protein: CASKVNTEAFF. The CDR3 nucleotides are TGTGCCAGCAAGGTGAACACTGAAGCTTTCTTT.

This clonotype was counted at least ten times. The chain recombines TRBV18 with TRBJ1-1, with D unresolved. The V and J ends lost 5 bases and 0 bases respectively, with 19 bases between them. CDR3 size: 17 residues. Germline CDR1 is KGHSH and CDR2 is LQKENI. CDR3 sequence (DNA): TGTGCCAGCTCAATTCTTCCTCAGTTGGACGTGAACACTGAAGCTTTCTTT. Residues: CASSILPQLDVNTEAFF.

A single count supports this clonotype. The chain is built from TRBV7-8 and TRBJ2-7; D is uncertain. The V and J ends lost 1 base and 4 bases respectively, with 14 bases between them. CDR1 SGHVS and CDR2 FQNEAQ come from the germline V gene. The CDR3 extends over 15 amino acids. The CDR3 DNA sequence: TGTGCCAGCAGCTTAGATATGGCCATACTTTACGAGCAGTACTTC. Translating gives CASSLDMAILYEQYF.

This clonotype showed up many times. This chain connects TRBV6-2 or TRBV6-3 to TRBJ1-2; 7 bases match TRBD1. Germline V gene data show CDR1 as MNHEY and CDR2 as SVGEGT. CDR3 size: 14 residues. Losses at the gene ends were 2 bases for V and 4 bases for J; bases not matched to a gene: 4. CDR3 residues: CASSYGTDIYGYTF. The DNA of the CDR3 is TGTGCCAGCAGTTACGGGACAGACATCTATGGCTACACCTTC.

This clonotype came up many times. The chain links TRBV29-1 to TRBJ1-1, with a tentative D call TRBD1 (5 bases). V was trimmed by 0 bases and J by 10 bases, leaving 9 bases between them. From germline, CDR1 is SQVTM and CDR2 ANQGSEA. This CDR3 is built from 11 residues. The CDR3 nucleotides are TGCAGCGTTGAAGATCCGGGGGGAGCTTTCTTT. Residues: CSVEDPGGAFF.

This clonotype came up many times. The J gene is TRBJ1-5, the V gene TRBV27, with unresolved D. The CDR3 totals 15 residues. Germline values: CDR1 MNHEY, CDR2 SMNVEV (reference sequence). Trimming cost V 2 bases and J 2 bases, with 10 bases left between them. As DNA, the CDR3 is TGTGCCAGCAGTTTAAAAGGTTTAGGCAATCAGCCCCAGCATTTT. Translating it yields CASSLKGLGNQPQHF.

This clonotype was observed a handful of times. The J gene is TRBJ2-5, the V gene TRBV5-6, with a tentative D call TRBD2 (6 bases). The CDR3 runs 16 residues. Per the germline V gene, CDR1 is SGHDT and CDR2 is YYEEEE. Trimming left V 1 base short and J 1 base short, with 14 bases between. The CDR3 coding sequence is TGTGCCAGCAGCTTGAGCCCTCACGGGGGCCAAGAGACCCAGTACTTC. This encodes CASSLSPHGGQETQYF.

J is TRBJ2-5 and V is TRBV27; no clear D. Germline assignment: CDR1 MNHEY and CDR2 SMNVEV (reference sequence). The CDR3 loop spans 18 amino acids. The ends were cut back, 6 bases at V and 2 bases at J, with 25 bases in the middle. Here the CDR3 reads CASSRQLRAWSAQETQYF. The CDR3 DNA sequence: TGTGCCAGCAGCCGTCAGCTAAGGGCTTGGAGCGCGCAAGAGACCCAGTACTTC.

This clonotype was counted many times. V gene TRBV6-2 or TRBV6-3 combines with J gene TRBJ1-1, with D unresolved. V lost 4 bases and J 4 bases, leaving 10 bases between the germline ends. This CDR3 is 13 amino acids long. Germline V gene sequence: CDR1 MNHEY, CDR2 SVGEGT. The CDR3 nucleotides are TGTGCCAGCAGTTTCCGGCGAAGCACTGAAGCTTTCTTT. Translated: CASSFRRSTEAFF.

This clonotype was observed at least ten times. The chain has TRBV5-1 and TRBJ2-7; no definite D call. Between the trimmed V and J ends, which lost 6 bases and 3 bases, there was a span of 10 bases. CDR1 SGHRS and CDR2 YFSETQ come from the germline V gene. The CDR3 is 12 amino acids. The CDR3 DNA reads TGCGCCAGCACCGAACCAGGCTACGAGCAGTACTTC. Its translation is CASTEPGYEQYF.

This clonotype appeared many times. CDR3 sequence reads: CASSLGGGSSYNEQFF. In DNA form, the CDR3 reads TGTGCCAGCAGCTTAGGAGGGGGGAGCTCCTACAATGAGCAGTTCTTC. The rearrangement joins TRBV11-1 to TRBJ2-1, with D perhaps being TRBD1 or TRBD2 (6 bases each). This CDR3 is 16 amino acids long. CDR1 is SGHAT and CDR2 is FQDESV in the germline V gene (reference sequence). The germline V and J ends were trimmed by 1 base and 0 bases, with 10 bases remaining between them.

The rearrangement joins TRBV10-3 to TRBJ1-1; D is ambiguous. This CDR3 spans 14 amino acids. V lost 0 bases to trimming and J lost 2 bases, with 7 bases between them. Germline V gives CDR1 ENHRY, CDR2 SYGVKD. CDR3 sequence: CAISESGPNTEAFF. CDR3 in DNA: TGTGCCATCAGTGAGTCGGGCCCCAACACTGAAGCTTTCTTT.

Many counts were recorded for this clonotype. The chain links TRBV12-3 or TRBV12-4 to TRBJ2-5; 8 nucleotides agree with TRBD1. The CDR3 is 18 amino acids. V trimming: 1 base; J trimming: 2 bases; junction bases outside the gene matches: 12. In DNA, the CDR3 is TGTGCCAGCAGTTTAGGGTCCGGCAGGGGGCGCCCACAAGAGACCCAGTACTTC. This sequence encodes CASSLGSGRGRPQETQYF.

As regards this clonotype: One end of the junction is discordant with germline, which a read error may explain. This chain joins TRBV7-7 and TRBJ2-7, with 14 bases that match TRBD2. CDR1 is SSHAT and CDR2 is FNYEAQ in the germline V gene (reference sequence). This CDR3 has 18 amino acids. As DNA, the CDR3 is TGTGCTAGCAGCCTCACGGGACTAGCGGGAGTCGGGGCTTACGAGCAGTACTTC. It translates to CASSLTGLAGVGAYEQYF.

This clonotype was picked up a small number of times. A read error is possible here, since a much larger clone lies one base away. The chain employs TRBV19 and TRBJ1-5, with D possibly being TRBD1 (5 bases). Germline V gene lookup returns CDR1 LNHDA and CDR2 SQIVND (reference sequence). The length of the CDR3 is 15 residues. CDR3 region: CVSRGRARGNQPQHF. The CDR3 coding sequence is TGTGTCAGTAGGGGACGGGCAAGGGGCAATCAGCCCCAGCATTTT.

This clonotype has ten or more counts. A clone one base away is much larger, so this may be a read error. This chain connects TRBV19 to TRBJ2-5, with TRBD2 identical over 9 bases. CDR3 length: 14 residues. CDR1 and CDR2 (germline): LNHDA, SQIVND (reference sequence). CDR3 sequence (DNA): TGTGCCAGCCGGAAGGCGGGGGGGCAAGAGACCCAGCACTTC. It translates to CASRKAGGQETQHF.

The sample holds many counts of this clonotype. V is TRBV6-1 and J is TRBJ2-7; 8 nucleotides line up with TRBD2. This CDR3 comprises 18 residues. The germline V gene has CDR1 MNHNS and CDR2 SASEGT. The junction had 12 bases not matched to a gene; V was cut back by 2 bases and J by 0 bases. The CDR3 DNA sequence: TGTGCCAGCAGTGAATACGCGGGGGATAGCGGGATCTCCTACGAGCAGTACTTC. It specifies CASSEYAGDSGISYEQYF.

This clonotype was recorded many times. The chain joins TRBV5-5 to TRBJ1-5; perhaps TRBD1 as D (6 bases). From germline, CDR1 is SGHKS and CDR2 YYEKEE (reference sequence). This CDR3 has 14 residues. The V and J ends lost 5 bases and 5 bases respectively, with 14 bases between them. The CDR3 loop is CASRVLPGDQPQHF. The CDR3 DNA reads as TGTGCCAGCAGAGTCCTGCCAGGGGATCAGCCCCAGCATTTT.

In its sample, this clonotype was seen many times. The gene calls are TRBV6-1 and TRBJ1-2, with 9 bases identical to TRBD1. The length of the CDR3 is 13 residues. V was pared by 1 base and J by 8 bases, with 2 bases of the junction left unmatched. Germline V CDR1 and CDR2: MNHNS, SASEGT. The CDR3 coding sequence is TGTGCCAGCAGTGAAGACAGGGGGCAAGGCTACACCTTC. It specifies CASSEDRGQGYTF.

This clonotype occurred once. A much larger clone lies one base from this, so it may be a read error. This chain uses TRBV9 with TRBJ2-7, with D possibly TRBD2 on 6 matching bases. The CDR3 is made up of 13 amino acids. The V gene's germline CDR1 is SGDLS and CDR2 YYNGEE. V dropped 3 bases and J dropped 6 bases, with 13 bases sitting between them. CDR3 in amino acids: CASSEEGIGEQYF. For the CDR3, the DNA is TGTGCCAGCAGCGAGGAGGGGATCGGCGAGCAGTACTTC.

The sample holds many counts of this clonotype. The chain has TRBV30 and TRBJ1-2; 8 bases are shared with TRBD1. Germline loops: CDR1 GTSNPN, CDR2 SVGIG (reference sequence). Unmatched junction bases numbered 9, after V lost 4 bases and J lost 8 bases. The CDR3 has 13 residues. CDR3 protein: CAWTPGTGGGYTF. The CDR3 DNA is TGTGCCTGGACCCCGGGGACAGGCGGCGGCTACACCTTC.

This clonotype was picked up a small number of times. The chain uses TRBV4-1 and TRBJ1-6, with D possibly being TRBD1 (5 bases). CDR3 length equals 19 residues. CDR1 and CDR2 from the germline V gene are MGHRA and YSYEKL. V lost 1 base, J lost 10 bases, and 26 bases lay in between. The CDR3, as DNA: TGCGCCAGCAGCCAAGTGGCCGGGACGGCACTCCACATTAACTCACCCCTCCACTTT. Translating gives CASSQVAGTALHINSPLHF.

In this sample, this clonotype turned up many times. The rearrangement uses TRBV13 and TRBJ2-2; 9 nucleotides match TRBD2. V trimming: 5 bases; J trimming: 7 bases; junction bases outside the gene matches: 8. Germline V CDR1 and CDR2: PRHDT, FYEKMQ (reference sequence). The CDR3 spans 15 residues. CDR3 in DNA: TGTGCCAGCAGCCCGGGACTAGCTTGGGTCGGGGAGCTGTTTTTT. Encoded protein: CASSPGLAWVGELFF.

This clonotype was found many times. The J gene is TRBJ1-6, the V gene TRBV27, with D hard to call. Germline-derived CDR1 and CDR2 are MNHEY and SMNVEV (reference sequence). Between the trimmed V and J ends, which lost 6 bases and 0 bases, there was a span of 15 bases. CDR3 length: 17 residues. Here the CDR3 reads CASSRRTVSSYNSPLHF. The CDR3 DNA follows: TGTGCCAGCAGCCGGAGGACGGTGAGCTCCTATAATTCACCCCTCCACTTT.